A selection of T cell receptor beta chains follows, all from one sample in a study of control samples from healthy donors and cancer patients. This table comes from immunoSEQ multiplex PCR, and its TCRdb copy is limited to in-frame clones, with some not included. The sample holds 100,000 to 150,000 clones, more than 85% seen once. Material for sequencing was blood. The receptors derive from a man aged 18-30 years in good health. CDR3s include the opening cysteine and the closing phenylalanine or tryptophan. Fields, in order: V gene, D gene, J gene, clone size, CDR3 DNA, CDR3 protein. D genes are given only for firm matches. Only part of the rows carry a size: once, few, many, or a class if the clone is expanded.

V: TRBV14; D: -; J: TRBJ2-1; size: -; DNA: TGTGCCAGCAGCCAAGATCAGGGAGGTAACGATGAGCAGTTCTTC; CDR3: CASSQDQGGNDEQFF
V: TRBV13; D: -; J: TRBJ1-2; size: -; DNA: TGTGCCAGCAGCCCGAATGGGTTGGATGGCTACACCTTC; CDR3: CASSPNGLDGYTF
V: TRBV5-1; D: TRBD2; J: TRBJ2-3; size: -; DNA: TGCGCCAGCAGCTCGAGGGGCGGGGGAACAGATACGCAGTATTTT; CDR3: CASSSRGGGTDTQYF
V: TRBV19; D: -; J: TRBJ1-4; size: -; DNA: TGTGCCAGTAGTAGAAACCCCTCGGGGGGGCCGCGGGAAAAACTGTTTTTT; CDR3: CASSRNPSGGPREKLFF
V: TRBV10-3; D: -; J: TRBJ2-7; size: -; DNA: TGTGCCATCAGTGAGCGGAGGAACTCCTACGAGCAGTACTTC; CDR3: CAISERRNSYEQYF
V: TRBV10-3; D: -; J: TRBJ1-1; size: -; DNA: TGTGCCATCAGTGAGGGTTTTGAAGCTTTCTTT; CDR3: CAISEGFEAFF
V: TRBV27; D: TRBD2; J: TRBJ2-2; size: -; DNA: TGTGCCAGCAGTTTTGGGGGGGACACCGGGGAGCTGTTTTTT; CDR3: CASSFGGDTGELFF
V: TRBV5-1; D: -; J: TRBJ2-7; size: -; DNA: TGCGCCAGCAGCTTGGAAGGCCGAAACGAGCAGTACTTC; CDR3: CASSLEGRNEQYF
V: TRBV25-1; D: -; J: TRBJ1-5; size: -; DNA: TGTGCCAGCAGTGGTGGCAGTAGCAATCAGCCCCAGCATTTT; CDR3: CASSGGSSNQPQHF
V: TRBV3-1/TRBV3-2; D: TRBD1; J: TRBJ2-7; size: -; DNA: TGTGCCAGCAGCCTAACCTGGACAGGCTCCTACGAGCAGTACTTC; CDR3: CASSLTWTGSYEQYF
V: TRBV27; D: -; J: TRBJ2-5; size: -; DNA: TGTGCCAGCATGGGGGGAGAGACCCAGTACTTC; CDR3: CASMGGETQYF
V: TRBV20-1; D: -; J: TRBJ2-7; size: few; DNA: TGCAGTGCTAGTAAGGGGTCAGTCTACGAGCAGTACTTC; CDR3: CSASKGSVYEQYF
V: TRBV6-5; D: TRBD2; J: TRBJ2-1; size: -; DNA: TGTGCCAGCAATACGGGGACTAGTAGCTACAATGAGCAGTTCTTC; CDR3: CASNTGTSSYNEQFF
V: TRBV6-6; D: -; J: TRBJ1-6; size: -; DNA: TGTGCCAGCAGTTACAGGGGGGGAGATAATTCACCCCTCCACTTT; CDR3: CASSYRGGDNSPLHF
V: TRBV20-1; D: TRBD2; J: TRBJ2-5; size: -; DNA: TGCAGTGCTAGTGGTCAAGCGGGGGATGGAGAGACCCAGTACTTC; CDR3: CSASGQAGDGETQYF
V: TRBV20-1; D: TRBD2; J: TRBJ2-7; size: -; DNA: TGCAGTGCTAGTATCAGCGGGGGGCTTACCTACGAGCAGTACTTC; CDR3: CSASISGGLTYEQYF
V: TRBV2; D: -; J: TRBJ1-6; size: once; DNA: TGTGCCAGCAGGGGGGCCATCCGAACACCCCTCCACTTT; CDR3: CASRGAIRTPLHF
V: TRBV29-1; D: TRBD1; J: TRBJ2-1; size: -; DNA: TGCAGCGTGCCCGGGACAGCCGGCTACAATGAGCAGTTCTTC; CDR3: CSVPGTAGYNEQFF
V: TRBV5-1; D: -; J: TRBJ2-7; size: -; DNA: TGCGCCAGCAGCTTGGAAGCCCCGACCTACGAGCAGTACTTC; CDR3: CASSLEAPTYEQYF
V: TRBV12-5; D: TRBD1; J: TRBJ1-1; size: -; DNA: TGTGCTAGTCGGCCCCGGACAGGGCAGAACACTGAAGCTTTCTTT; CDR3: CASRPRTGQNTEAFF
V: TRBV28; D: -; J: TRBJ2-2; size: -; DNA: TGTGCCAGCAGTTCTATTGGGACGGGCCGGGCGCAGCTGTTTTTT; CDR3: CASSSIGTGRAQLFF
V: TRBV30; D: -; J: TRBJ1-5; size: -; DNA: TGTGCCTGGAGTGAGGGGGTTGGCAATCAGCCCCAGCATTTT; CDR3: CAWSEGVGNQPQHF
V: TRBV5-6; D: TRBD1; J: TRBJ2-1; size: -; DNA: TGTGCCAGCAGCCCCGGGACAGGTCTTGGCAATGAGCAGTTCTTC; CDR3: CASSPGTGLGNEQFF
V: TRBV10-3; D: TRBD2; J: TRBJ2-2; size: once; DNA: TGTGCCATCAGTGACCCCGGGACTAAGAACACCGGGGAGCTGTTTTTT; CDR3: CAISDPGTKNTGELFF
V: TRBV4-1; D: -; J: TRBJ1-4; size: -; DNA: TGCGCCAGCAGCCAACCAACAGGGAGAGGACGTGAAAAACTGTTTTTT; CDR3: CASSQPTGRGREKLFF
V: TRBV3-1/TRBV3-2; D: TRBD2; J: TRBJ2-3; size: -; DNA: TGTGCCAGCAGCCAATCGAGCGGGGGGGGCACAGATACGCAGTATTTT; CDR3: CASSQSSGGGTDTQYF
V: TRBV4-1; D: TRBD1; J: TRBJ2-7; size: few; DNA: TGCGCCAGCAGCCAGACAGGGGGCGCATTCTCCTACGAGCAGTACTTC; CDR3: CASSQTGGAFSYEQYF